The present entry profiles one T cell receptor (beta chain) with its context. Per the germline V gene, CDR1 is KGHSH and CDR2 is LQKENI. V lost 4 bases to trimming and J lost 3 bases; unmatched junction nucleotides: 3. CDR3 length: 16 amino acids. PCR involved 60 Vbeta and 13 Jbeta primers. The data were produced by immunoSEQ multiplex PCR, yet TCRdb's version contains in-frame clones alone and is incomplete. This table has 100,000 or so clones, around four fifths appearing once. The source of the sample is a study of cytomegalovirus exposure and HLA in healthy donors. This chain joins TRBV18 and TRBJ2-3; 14 bases are shared with TRBD2. Material for sequencing was PBMCs. The sequence came from a man aged 25 to 40 in good health and CMV-seropositive. CDR3: CASSLGLAGETDTQYF. The CDR3, as DNA: TGTGCCAGCTCACTGGGACTAGCGGGAGAAACAGATACGCAGTATTTT.